These 24 T cell receptor beta chains came from one sample sequenced in a study of blood T cell repertoires in COVID-19. TCRdb's table, derived via immunoSEQ multiplex PCR, lists solely in-frame clones and lacks some. There are around 200,000 clones in the sample; roughly four fifths occur only once, and roughly 12% lies in the top ten. The source material was peripheral blood. Receptor source: a man aged 50 to 59 who had recovered from COVID-19.

The CDR3 DNA is TGTGCCAGCAGCTTCGGGGTTTTGGAGCAGTTCTTC. The encoded protein is CASSFGVLEQFF. The V call is TRBV5-6, the J call TRBJ2-1, with a tentative D call TRBD2 (5 bases). The CDR3 is 12 amino acids. The germline V gene has CDR1 SGHDT and CDR2 YYEEEE. V lost 2 bases and J 10 bases, leaving 10 bases between the germline ends.

This chain links TRBV9 with TRBJ2-1; a possible D gene is TRBD2 (6 bases). CDR1 and CDR2 (germline): SGDLS, YYNGEE. This CDR3 contains 14 residues. V lost 3 bases and J lost 9, with 16 bases in between. The CDR3 spells CASSGSGQPGEQFF. In DNA, the CDR3 is TGTGCCAGCAGCGGTAGCGGTCAGCCGGGTGAGCAGTTCTTC.

The V call is TRBV18, the J call TRBJ2-7, with D possibly TRBD2 on 6 matching bases. The length of the CDR3 is 15 residues. Germline V CDR1 and CDR2: KGHSH, LQKENI. Deletions cut 1 base from V and 10 bases from J, with 20 bases between. In DNA, the CDR3 is TGTGCCAGCTCACCACTTGACGGGTCCGGGAGACCCCAGTACTTC. Protein product: CASSPLDGSGRPQYF.

This rearrangement joins TRBV28 to TRBJ1-2; no clear D. CDR1 MDHEN and CDR2 SYDVKM come from the germline V gene. Between the trimmed V and J ends, which lost 3 bases and 3 bases, there was a span of 5 bases. This CDR3 is built from 12 residues. The CDR3 here is CASSLEDYGYTF. The CDR3 coding sequence is TGTGCCAGCAGTTTGGAGGACTATGGCTACACCTTC.

This clone was counted a few times. The chain recombines TRBV10-1 with TRBJ2-3; 13 nucleotides agree with TRBD2. Germline CDR1 WNHNN, CDR2 SYGVQD (reference sequence). V trimming: 5 bases; J trimming: 3 bases; junction bases outside the gene matches: 2. This CDR3 region has 15 residues. The CDR3 loop reads CASSRTSGSTDTQYF. The CDR3 nucleotides are TGCGCCAGCAGTAGGACTAGCGGGAGTACAGATACGCAGTATTTT.

The chain is built from TRBV14 and TRBJ1-2; the D is unclear. The CDR3 has 16 residues. From germline, CDR1 is SGHDN and CDR2 FVKESK. The V end lost 6 bases, the J end lost 0 bases, and 17 bases lay between the germline ends. CDR3 residues: CASSRLYEGSNYGYTF. The CDR3 DNA reads TGTGCCAGCAGTAGGCTCTACGAGGGTTCTAACTATGGCTACACCTTC.

This clone was seen more than once but under ten times. This rearrangement joins TRBV20-1 to TRBJ2-1, with TRBD2 matching over 9 bases. The CDR3 is 15 amino acids. Per germline, CDR1 DFQATT and CDR2 SNEGSKA (reference sequence). Losses at the gene ends were 3 bases for V and 0 bases for J; bases not matched to a gene: 3. In DNA, the CDR3 is TGCAGTGCTAGTCTAGCGGGATACTCCTACAATGAGCAGTTCTTC. Protein sequence: CSASLAGYSYNEQFF.

This clone was picked up one time. The V gene is TRBV24-1, the J gene TRBJ2-2; tentative D call: TRBD2 (6 bases). Trimming took 6 bases from V and 6 from J, leaving 7 bases between them. The CDR3 runs 12 residues. CDR1 is KGHDR and CDR2 is SFDVKD in the germline V gene. The CDR3 reads CATSSGAGELFF. The CDR3 DNA reads TGTGCCACCAGTTCGGGGGCCGGGGAGCTGTTTTTT.

The chain uses TRBV20-1 and TRBJ2-5; no reliable D call. The CDR3 consists of 11 residues. Germline loops: CDR1 DFQATT, CDR2 SNEGSKA (reference sequence). Deletions cut 5 bases from V and 2 bases from J, with 6 bases between. The CDR3 loop is CSAFQQETQYF. The CDR3 bases are TGCAGTGCTTTCCAGCAAGAGACCCAGTACTTC.

The DNA for the CDR3 is TGTGCCAGCAGCTTAGTCGGCACAGGGGGCGCCGATGAGCAGTTCTTC. It translates to CASSLVGTGGADEQFF. V is TRBV11-2 and J is TRBJ2-1; TRBD1 matches at 9 bases. This CDR3 has 16 residues. J lost 8 bases, V lost 1 base, and 9 bases had no gene match. The V gene's germline CDR1 is SGHAT and CDR2 FQNNGV.

The chain recombines TRBV27 with TRBJ1-2, with 9 positions matching TRBD1. This CDR3 comprises 14 residues. The germline V gene has CDR1 MNHEY and CDR2 SMNVEV (reference sequence). V dropped 8 bases and J dropped 7; count of bases not matched to a gene: 11. The CDR3 loop is CASAAGQGFSGYTF. Written as DNA, the CDR3 is TGTGCCAGCGCTGCGGGACAGGGTTTCTCTGGCTACACCTTC.

This rearrangement joins TRBV10-3 to TRBJ2-7, with D unresolved. Germline CDR1 reads ENHRY; CDR2 reads SYGVKD. This CDR3 is built from 14 residues. V was clipped by 3 bases and J by 2 bases, with 11 bases between them. The CDR3 loop reads CAISDETVPYEQYF. CDR3 DNA: TGTGCCATCAGTGATGAGACTGTTCCCTACGAGCAGTACTTC.

The chain joins TRBV9 to TRBJ1-2; no clear D gene. This CDR3 contains 16 residues. V was shortened by 1 base and J by 5 bases, with 18 bases between the two germline ends. Germline CDR1 SGDLS, CDR2 YYNGEE. The CDR3 loop is CASSVTELPHTYGYTF. The CDR3 DNA reads TGTGCCAGCAGCGTAACAGAATTACCTCACACTTATGGCTACACCTTC.

The V gene is TRBV4-1, the J gene TRBJ1-2; D is perhaps TRBD1 (6 bases). Looked up from germline, CDR1 is MGHRA and CDR2 is YSYEKL. This CDR3 is 13 amino acids long. V lost 4 bases, J lost 3 bases, and 9 bases lay in between. The CDR3 nucleotides read TGCGCCAGCAGCCCTTCAGGGGACTATGGCTACACCTTC. This sequence encodes CASSPSGDYGYTF.

This clone was counted between two and nine times. This rearrangement joins TRBV7-3 to TRBJ1-1; 7 nucleotides match TRBD1. With V trimmed by 5 bases and J by 4 bases, 7 bases remained unmatched. The length of the CDR3 is 14 residues. Germline V gene sequence: CDR1 SGHTA, CDR2 FQGTGA. The chain's CDR3 is CASSPQGYSTEAFF. The CDR3 bases are TGTGCCAGCAGCCCACAGGGGTACAGCACTGAAGCTTTCTTT.

The rearrangement links TRBV6-6 to TRBJ2-1, with 8 bases that match TRBD1. Losses at the gene ends were 4 bases for V and 8 bases for J; bases not matched to a gene: 13. In germline, CDR1 is MNHNY, CDR2 SVGAGI (reference sequence). This CDR3 contains 16 residues. The CDR3 DNA sequence: TGTGCCAGCAGTTCCCAACCCAAGACAGGGGAGTATGAGCAGTTCTTC. Its protein is CASSSQPKTGEYEQFF.

This rearrangement joins TRBV28 to TRBJ2-1; 7 bases align to TRBD2. Germline loops: CDR1 MDHEN, CDR2 SYDVKM. CDR3 length: 16 residues. The ends lost 7 bases at V and 7 bases at J; junction bases unmatched: 16. In DNA, the CDR3 is TGTGCCAGCACTGGGGGGGGAAGGTCCACAAAGAATGAGCAGTTCTTC. Its translation: CASTGGGRSTKNEQFF.

The V call is TRBV7-9, the J call TRBJ1-2; 9 bases are shared with TRBD1. The CDR3 has 16 residues. Germline V CDR1 and CDR2: SEHNR, FQNEAQ (reference sequence). Trimming removed 0 bases from V and 5 bases from J; junction bases left unmatched: 7. The CDR3 reads CASSLARTGGGYGYTF. In DNA form, the CDR3 reads TGTGCCAGCAGCTTAGCGCGAACAGGGGGCGGGTATGGCTACACCTTC.

This clone was seen more than once but under ten times. The genes are TRBV19 and TRBJ2-2, with 8 bases that match TRBD2. The germline CDR1 and CDR2 sequences are LNHDA and SQIVND (reference sequence). V was clipped by 3 bases and J by 3 bases; unmatched bases: 3. The CDR3 sequence is 15 residues long. CDR3 sequence: CASSITGGDTGELFF. As DNA, the CDR3 is TGTGCCAGTAGTATTACCGGGGGGGACACCGGGGAGCTGTTTTTT.

The J gene is TRBJ1-4, the V gene TRBV5-1; D may be TRBD1 (6 bases). Germline V gene lookup returns CDR1 SGHRS and CDR2 YFSETQ. V lost 1 base and J lost 2, with 12 bases in between. This CDR3 spans 16 amino acids. CDR3 nucleotide sequence: TGCGCCAGCAGCTTGAGGGGGGGCTCCACTAATGAAAAACTGTTTTTT. As protein: CASSLRGGSTNEKLFF.

The V gene is TRBV3-1 (or the pseudogene TRBV3-2), the J gene TRBJ2-7; D may be TRBD2 (5 bases). CDR3 length: 12 residues. V shed 0 bases and J shed 6 bases, with 6 bases lying between them. The germline CDR1 and CDR2 sequences are LGHDT and YNNKEL (reference sequence). The CDR3 is CASSQDRGEQYF. The CDR3 nucleotides read TGTGCCAGCAGCCAAGATCGGGGCGAGCAGTACTTC.

This chain connects TRBV7-3 to TRBJ1-1; possibly TRBD1 for D (6 bases). Germline lookup yields CDR1 SGHTA and CDR2 FQGTGA. Trimming took off 5 bases at V and 1 base at J, with 8 bases between the two ends. This CDR3 spans 13 amino acids. CDR3 nucleotide sequence: TGTGCCAGCAGCAGGACAGCGAACACTGAAGCTTTCTTT. Residues: CASSRTANTEAFF. Full variable domain (missing parts from reference TRBV7-3 and TRBJ1-1): GAGVSQTPSNKVTEKGKYVELRCDPISGHTALYWYRQSLGQGPEFLIYFQGTGAADDSGLPNDRFFAVRPEGSVSTLKIQRTERGDSAVYLCASSRTANTEAFFGQGTRLTVV.

The chain is built from TRBV10-3 and TRBJ2-2; 7 positions agree with TRBD1. The V gene's germline CDR1 is ENHRY and CDR2 SYGVKD. J was trimmed by 4 bases and V by 6 bases; bases with no gene match: 5. The CDR3 is 14 amino acids. This CDR3 reads CAIRKQGTTGELFF. As DNA, the CDR3 is TGTGCCATCAGGAAACAGGGGACCACCGGGGAGCTGTTTTTT.

V and J are TRBV5-5 and TRBJ2-1, with D possibly matching TRBD1 (6 bases). Looked up from germline, CDR1 is SGHKS and CDR2 is YYEKEE (reference sequence). The CDR3 totals 13 residues. The V gene lost 4 bases and the J gene lost 13 bases, with 18 bases spanning the gap. DNA for the CDR3: TGTGCCAGCAGCCCTGAGACAGGTATGCATCAGTTCTTC. Translated: CASSPETGMHQFF.